A single sample is the source of the 32 T cell receptor beta chains below, sequenced in a study of blood T cell repertoires in COVID-19. Using immunoSEQ multiplex PCR, the repertoire was profiled, and TCRdb retains in-frame clones only, with some absent. The data show around 200,000 clones, about 90% seen once. Sequences were obtained from PBMCs or T cells enriched from blood (not recorded which). The source of these receptors is a woman between 50 and 59 years old in a cohort exposed to, infected with or recovered from COVID-19 (not recorded which).

A few counts support this clone. The chain combines TRBV6-5 with TRBJ2-2; D is uncertain. The CDR3 runs 12 residues. V was cut by 6 bases and J by 2 bases, with 4 bases left in between. CDR1 is MNHEY and CDR2 is SVGAGI in the germline V gene. In DNA form, the CDR3 reads TGTGCCAGCAGCTTCAACACCGGGGAGCTGTTTTTT. Translation: CASSFNTGELFF.

The chain joins TRBV6-5 to TRBJ2-5, with TRBD2 identical over 11 bases. Trimming cost V 2 bases and J 14 bases; bases outside gene matches: 10. The CDR3 extends over 14 amino acids. In germline, CDR1 is MNHEY, CDR2 SVGAGI. CDR3 amino acids: CASSYQGLAGGLYF. DNA for the CDR3: TGTGCCAGCAGTTACCAAGGGCTAGCGGGGGGACTATACTTC.

The V and J genes are TRBV18 and TRBJ1-4; 7 positions agree with TRBD1. Trimming cost V 6 bases and J 6 bases; bases outside gene matches: 10. This CDR3 spans 15 amino acids. Germline-derived CDR1 and CDR2 are KGHSH and LQKENI. CDR3 in DNA: TGTGCCAGCTCGCTAAGGGGGACAGCCCATGAAAAACTGTTTTTT. It translates to CASSLRGTAHEKLFF.

The chain uses TRBV11-2 and TRBJ2-2; 7 bases align to TRBD1. V lost 5 bases, J lost 4 bases, and 7 bases stayed unmatched. There are 15 residues in the CDR3. Germline V gene data show CDR1 as SGHAT and CDR2 as FQNNGV. The CDR3 DNA is TGTGCCAGCAGCCGAGGGGGCGCGGGCACCGGGGAGCTGTTTTTT. As protein: CASSRGGAGTGELFF.

The V call is TRBV7-3, the J call TRBJ2-7; D not certain. The V gene lost 3 bases and the J gene lost 6 bases, with 18 bases spanning the gap. The CDR3 covers 15 residues. CDR1 and CDR2 (germline): SGHTA, FQGTGA. This chain's CDR3 is CASSFAFAASSEQYF. The CDR3 nucleotides read TGTGCCAGCAGCTTTGCATTTGCGGCAAGCAGCGAGCAGTACTTC. The complete variable domain, with remaining parts taken from reference TRBV7-3 and TRBJ2-7, reads GAGVSQTPSNKVTEKGKYVELRCDPISGHTALYWYRQSLGQGPEFLIYFQGTGAADDSGLPNDRFFAVRPEGSVSTLKIQRTERGDSAVYLCASSFAFAASSEQYFGPGTRLTVT.

Turning to this clone: Sequence at one end of the junction differs from germline and may be a read error. The rearrangement links TRBV5-6 to TRBJ1-2; D possibly corresponds to TRBD1 (6 bases). The germline V gene has CDR1 SGHDT and CDR2 YYEEEE. The CDR3 length is 14 residues. The CDR3 coding sequence is TGTGCCAGCACCTTGAGGACAGTTATCTATGGCTACACCTTC. It yields the protein CASTLRTVIYGYTF.

V and J are TRBV30 and TRBJ2-5; D is undetermined. V lost 0 bases, J lost 5 bases, and 10 bases lay in between. The CDR3 runs to 13 residues. Germline V gives CDR1 GTSNPN, CDR2 SVGIG (reference sequence). The DNA for the CDR3 is TGTGCCTGGAGTGTGGGCCTCCAGGAGACCCAGTACTTC. Its protein product is CAWSVGLQETQYF.

In this sample, this clone turned up once. The J gene is TRBJ2-3, the V gene TRBV7-2; 9 bases align to TRBD2. CDR3 length: 15 amino acids. V was clipped by 0 bases and J by 11 bases; unmatched bases: 9. Germline V gene sequence: CDR1 SGHTA, CDR2 FQGNSA. The CDR3 DNA is TGTGCCAGCAGCTTAGCGGGGATTAGCGGGGGAGTGCAGTATTTT. Residues: CASSLAGISGGVQYF.

Comment on this clone: Other DNA sequences in the sample encode the same CDR3. V usage is TRBV7-9 and J usage is TRBJ1-1; D is perhaps TRBD1 (5 bases). From germline, CDR1 is SEHNR and CDR2 FQNEAQ (reference sequence). The CDR3 has 14 residues. Trimming removed 1 base from V and 4 bases from J, with 10 bases in between. CDR3 residues: CASSLEGLGTEAFF. The CDR3 nucleotides are TGTGCCAGCAGCTTAGAGGGACTGGGCACTGAAGCTTTCTTT.

This sequence joins TRBV7-2 and TRBJ1-2, with D possibly being TRBD1 (6 bases). V was cut by 2 bases and J by 7 bases, with 14 bases left in between. The CDR3 is 14 amino acids. Per the germline V gene, CDR1 is SGHTA and CDR2 is FQGNSA. The CDR3 spells CASSLTQGGSGYTF. CDR3 coding DNA: TGTGCCAGCAGCTTAACTCAAGGGGGAAGTGGCTACACCTTC.

The chain links TRBV7-2 to TRBJ1-6; TRBD1 might be the D (6 bases). The CDR3 loop spans 16 amino acids. Germline loops: CDR1 SGHTA, CDR2 FQGNSA. The V gene lost 7 bases and the J gene lost 3 bases, with 16 bases spanning the gap. The CDR3 DNA reads TGTGCCAGCATCTCTCAGACAGGACTCTATAATTCACCCCTCCACTTT. Translation: CASISQTGLYNSPLHF.

The chain employs TRBV18 and TRBJ1-1; D is possibly TRBD1 (5 bases). CDR3 length: 13 residues. The germline V gene encodes CDR1 KGHSH and CDR2 LQKENI. V shed 6 bases and J shed 4 bases, with 12 bases lying between them. The CDR3 DNA is TGTGCCAGCTCCTCGGGGGTGGCCACTGAAGCTTTCTTT. Residues: CASSSGVATEAFF.

The genes are TRBV27 and TRBJ2-7; 7 nucleotides match TRBD1. V was clipped by 4 bases and J by 6 bases; unmatched bases: 12. Germline loops: CDR1 MNHEY, CDR2 SMNVEV (reference sequence). The CDR3 extends over 15 amino acids. The CDR3 is CASSYVRQGLREQYF. In DNA, the CDR3 is TGTGCCAGCAGTTACGTACGACAGGGCTTGCGCGAGCAGTACTTC.

The rearrangement uses TRBV18 and TRBJ1-2; 9 bases line up with TRBD1. V was pared by 3 bases and J by 1 base, with 3 bases of the junction left unmatched. The CDR3 extends over 15 amino acids. Germline CDR1 reads KGHSH; CDR2 reads LQKENI. The DNA for the CDR3 is TGTGCCAGCTCACCTGGGACAGGGAGTAACTATGGCTACACCTTC. Protein product: CASSPGTGSNYGYTF.

The V and J genes are TRBV3-1 (or the pseudogene TRBV3-2) and TRBJ1-1; perhaps TRBD1 as D (5 bases). V gave up 1 base and J gave up 5 bases, with 11 bases separating them. Germline CDR1 and CDR2: LGHDT and YNNKEL (reference sequence). The CDR3 has 14 residues. For the CDR3, the DNA is TGTGCCAGCAGCCAAGCTCCAGGGCGAACTGAAGCTTTCTTT. As protein: CASSQAPGRTEAFF.

There are a few counts of this clone. The gene calls are TRBV10-3 and TRBJ1-5; D unresolved. Germline-derived CDR1 and CDR2 are ENHRY and SYGVKD. The ends were cut back, 3 bases at V and 2 bases at J, with 14 bases in the middle. This CDR3 has 16 residues. CDR3: CAISELGPIGNQPQHF. CDR3 nucleotides: TGTGCCATCAGTGAACTAGGGCCGATCGGCAATCAGCCCCAGCATTTT.

The chain carries TRBV15 and TRBJ2-2, with TRBD1 matching 7 bases. Germline CDR1 LNHNV, CDR2 YYDKDF (reference sequence). The V and J ends lost 4 bases and 4 bases, in that order; junction bases with no gene match: 6. This CDR3 is 15 amino acids long. CDR3 loop: CATSTDRVSTGELFF. The CDR3 bases are TGTGCCACCAGCACCGACAGGGTATCCACCGGGGAGCTGTTTTTT.

The chain combines TRBV6-1 with TRBJ1-1; D unclear. Germline CDR1 is MNHNS and CDR2 is SASEGT. The CDR3 is 12 amino acids. V was trimmed by 0 bases and J by 7 bases, leaving 6 bases between them. The CDR3 bases are TGTGCCAGCAGTGAAGCCCTTAATGAAGCTTTCTTT. Protein: CASSEALNEAFF.

The chain links TRBV21-1 to TRBJ1-2; TRBD1 is the table's D call and was not checked against the DNA. TRBV21-1 has pseudogene status. This CDR3 is 16 amino acids long. The CDR3 sequence is CASSGADRASPYGYTF. CDR3 sequence (DNA): TGTGCCAGCAGCGGTGCGGACAGGGCCTCTCCCTATGGCTACACCTTC.

V and J are TRBV5-1 and TRBJ2-7, with 8 bases identical to TRBD1. CDR3 size: 13 residues. J lost 5 bases, V lost 4 bases, and 5 bases had no gene match. Looked up from germline, CDR1 is SGHRS and CDR2 is YFSETQ. The CDR3 reads CASSPDRVDEQYF. In DNA form, the CDR3 reads TGCGCCAGCAGCCCGGACAGGGTCGACGAGCAGTACTTC.

This chain connects TRBV9 to TRBJ1-3; 8 nucleotides line up with TRBD1. V shed 0 bases, J shed 11 bases, and the junction held 4 bases outside the gene matches. The CDR3 is 13 amino acids. Germline CDR1 is SGDLS and CDR2 is YYNGEE. The CDR3 spells CASSVEWTGPIYF. The CDR3 coding sequence is TGTGCCAGCAGCGTAGAATGGACAGGGCCCATATATTTT.

The rearrangement joins TRBV18 to TRBJ1-6, with 7 bases aligning to TRBD1. The germline gives CDR1 KGHSH, CDR2 LQKENI. The V segment lost 4 bases and the J segment 8 bases; nucleotides outside the gene matches: 17. The CDR3 totals 18 residues. CDR3 nucleotides: TGTGCCAGCTCACAGAGGCAGGGGGGTGTAGGTCGAGATTCACCCCTCCACTTT. Translating it yields CASSQRQGGVGRDSPLHF.

This clone occurred once. The rearrangement links TRBV4-3 to TRBJ2-1, with 8 nucleotides matching TRBD1. Trimming removed 3 bases from V and 12 bases from J; junction bases left unmatched: 10. The CDR3 extends over 14 amino acids. The V gene's germline CDR1 is LGHNA and CDR2 YSLEER. CDR3 region: CASSHLEQGVGQFF. As DNA, the CDR3 is TGCGCCAGCAGCCACCTGGAACAGGGGGTGGGGCAGTTCTTC.

The V and J genes are TRBV4-2 and TRBJ1-2; D perhaps matches TRBD1 (5 bases). Germline CDR1 is LGHNA and CDR2 is YNFKEQ. V was cut by 1 base and J by 2 bases, with 14 bases left in between. The CDR3 consists of 16 residues. The CDR3 DNA reads as TGTGCCAGCAGCCAAGTGGGGCAGGCGCCGAACTATGGCTACACCTTC. Its translation: CASSQVGQAPNYGYTF.

This rearrangement joins TRBV18 to TRBJ1-4, with 9 bases fitting TRBD1. Looked up from germline, CDR1 is KGHSH and CDR2 is LQKENI. This CDR3 comprises 15 residues. The V and J ends lost 6 bases and 7 bases, in that order; junction bases with no gene match: 9. The CDR3 DNA follows: TGTGCCAGCTCTCGGACCGGGACAGGGTTTGAAAAACTGTTTTTT. This gives the protein CASSRTGTGFEKLFF.

This sequence joins TRBV5-4 and TRBJ1-1; D gene unclear. Germline CDR1 and CDR2: SGHNT and YYREEE (reference sequence). Trimming pared 4 bases from V and 6 bases from J, leaving 13 bases between. CDR3 length equals 13 residues. DNA for the CDR3: TGTGCCAGCAGCCTGGGGTCAGCGGCTGAAGCTTTCTTT. Its translation is CASSLGSAAEAFF.

This chain joins TRBV10-3 and TRBJ2-1; unclear D gene. Germline V gives CDR1 ENHRY, CDR2 SYGVKD. CDR3 length: 14 amino acids. The germline V and J ends were trimmed by 8 bases and 4 bases, with 15 bases remaining between them. CDR3 loop: CAISAEGGYNEQFF. CDR3 nucleotide sequence: TGTGCCATCTCCGCGGAAGGTGGTTACAATGAGCAGTTCTTC.

The chain uses TRBV7-3 and TRBJ1-2, with 7 bases matching TRBD1. Trimming at V came to 5 bases and at J to 6 bases, leaving 6 bases not matched to a gene. Germline loops: CDR1 SGHTA, CDR2 FQGTGA. The CDR3 consists of 13 residues. The CDR3 here is CASSRHRGDGYTF. In DNA form, the CDR3 reads TGTGCCAGCAGCCGTCACAGGGGCGATGGCTACACCTTC.

V usage is TRBV4-2 and J usage is TRBJ1-4; a possible D gene is TRBD1 (6 bases). Trimming stripped 0 bases from V and 17 bases from J, with 19 bases between. The germline V gene encodes CDR1 LGHNA and CDR2 YNFKEQ. The CDR3 totals 14 residues. CDR3: CASSQEVYEGDTFF. The CDR3 DNA sequence: TGTGCCAGCAGCCAAGAGGTTTATGAGGGGGATACCTTTTTT.

The rearrangement links TRBV4-3 to TRBJ2-7; 9 bases align to TRBD1. CDR1 is LGHNA and CDR2 is YSLEER in the germline V gene. V gave up 0 bases and J gave up 2 bases; unmatched junction bases: 8. The CDR3 has 17 residues. CDR3 in amino acids: CASSQEPPTGGPYEQYF. CDR3 bases: TGCGCCAGCAGCCAAGAACCTCCAACAGGGGGCCCCTACGAGCAGTACTTC.

This rearrangement joins TRBV7-2 to TRBJ2-3; 14 bases are a match to TRBD2. The germline V gene has CDR1 SGHTA and CDR2 FQGNSA. This CDR3 has 17 amino acids. V lost 4 bases to trimming and J lost 3 bases; unmatched junction nucleotides: 6. CDR3 nucleotide sequence: TGTGCCAGCAGCTACCTCCGGACTAGCGGGGGGACAGATACGCAGTATTTT. Its translation: CASSYLRTSGGTDTQYF.

The chain recombines TRBV5-6 with TRBJ1-5; 7 bases match TRBD1. The CDR3 runs 15 residues. CDR1 is SGHDT, CDR2 YYEEEE, per germline. V was clipped by 1 base and J by 1 base; unmatched bases: 2. The CDR3 DNA sequence: TGTGCCAGCAGCTTGTTACAGGGGAGCAATCAGCCCCAGCATTTT. Amino acid sequence: CASSLLQGSNQPQHF. The whole variable domain, remainder taken from reference TRBV5-6 and TRBJ1-5, is DAGVTQSPTHLIKTRGQQVTLRCSPKSGHDTVSWYQQALGQGPQFIFQYYEEEERQRGNFPDRFSGHQFPNYSSELNVNALLLGDSALYLCASSLLQGSNQPQHFGDGTRLSIL.